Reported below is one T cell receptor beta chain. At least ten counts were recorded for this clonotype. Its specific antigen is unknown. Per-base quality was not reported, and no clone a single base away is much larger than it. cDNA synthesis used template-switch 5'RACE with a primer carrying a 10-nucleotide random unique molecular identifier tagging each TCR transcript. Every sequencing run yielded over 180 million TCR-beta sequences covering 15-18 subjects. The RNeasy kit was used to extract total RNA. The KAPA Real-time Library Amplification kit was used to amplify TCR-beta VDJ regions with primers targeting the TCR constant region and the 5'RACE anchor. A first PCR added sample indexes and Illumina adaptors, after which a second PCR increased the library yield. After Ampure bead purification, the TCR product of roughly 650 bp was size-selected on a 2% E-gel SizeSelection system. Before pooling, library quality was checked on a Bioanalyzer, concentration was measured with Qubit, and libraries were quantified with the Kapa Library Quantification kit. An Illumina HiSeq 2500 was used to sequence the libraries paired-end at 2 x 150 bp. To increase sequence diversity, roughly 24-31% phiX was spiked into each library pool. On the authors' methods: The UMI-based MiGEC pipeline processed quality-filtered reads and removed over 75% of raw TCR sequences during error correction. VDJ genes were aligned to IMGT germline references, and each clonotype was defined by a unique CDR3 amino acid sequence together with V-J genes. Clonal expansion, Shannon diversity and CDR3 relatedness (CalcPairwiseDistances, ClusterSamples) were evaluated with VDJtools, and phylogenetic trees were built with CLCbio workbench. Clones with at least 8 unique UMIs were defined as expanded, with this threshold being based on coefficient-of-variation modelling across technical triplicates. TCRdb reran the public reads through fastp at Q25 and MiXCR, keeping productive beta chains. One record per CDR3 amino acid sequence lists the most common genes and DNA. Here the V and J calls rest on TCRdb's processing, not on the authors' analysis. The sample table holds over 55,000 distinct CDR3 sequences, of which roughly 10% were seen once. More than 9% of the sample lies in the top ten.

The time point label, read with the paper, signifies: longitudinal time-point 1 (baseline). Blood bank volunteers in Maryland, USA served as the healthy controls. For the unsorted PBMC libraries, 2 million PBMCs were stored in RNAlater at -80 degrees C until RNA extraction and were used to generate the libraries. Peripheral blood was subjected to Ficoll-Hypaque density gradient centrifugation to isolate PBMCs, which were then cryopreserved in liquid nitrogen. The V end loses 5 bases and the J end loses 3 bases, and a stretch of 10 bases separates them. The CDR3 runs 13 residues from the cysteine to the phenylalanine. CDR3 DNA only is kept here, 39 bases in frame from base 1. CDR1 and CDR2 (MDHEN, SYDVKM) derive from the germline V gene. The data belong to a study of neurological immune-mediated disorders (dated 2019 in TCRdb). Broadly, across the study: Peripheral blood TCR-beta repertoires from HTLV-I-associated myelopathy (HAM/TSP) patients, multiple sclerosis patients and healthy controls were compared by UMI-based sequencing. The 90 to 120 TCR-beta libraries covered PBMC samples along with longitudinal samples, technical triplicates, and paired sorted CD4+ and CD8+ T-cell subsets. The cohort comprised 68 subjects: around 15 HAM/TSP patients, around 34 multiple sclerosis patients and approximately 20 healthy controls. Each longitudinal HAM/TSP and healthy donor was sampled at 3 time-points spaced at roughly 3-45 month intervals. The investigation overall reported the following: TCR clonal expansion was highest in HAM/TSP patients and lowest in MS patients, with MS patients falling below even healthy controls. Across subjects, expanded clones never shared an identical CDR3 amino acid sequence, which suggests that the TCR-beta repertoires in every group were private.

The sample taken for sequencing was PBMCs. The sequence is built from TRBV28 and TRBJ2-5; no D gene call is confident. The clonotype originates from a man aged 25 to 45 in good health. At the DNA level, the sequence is TGTGCCAGCAGTCCGGTCTGGGAAGAGACCCAGTACTTC. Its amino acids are CASSPVWEETQYF.